These T cell receptor beta chains were read from a single sample in a study of post-analysis software for immune sequencing data. Using its own MiXCR run on the PCR reads, TCRdb lists one record per CDR3 protein. This table holds some 800,000 distinct CDR3 sequences, around 45% found once. Sequencing was done on a sample of blood. These receptors were taken from a girl aged 10 to 17 with multiple sclerosis. Each CDR3 is given with its conserved first and last residue. The order of the fields is D gene, V gene, J gene, clone size, CDR3 protein, CDR3 DNA. D genes are given only for firm matches. Clone sizes are given selectively: once, few, many, or a class where the clone is expanded.

>-|TRBV19|TRBJ2-5|-
CASSEGRGGETQYF
TGTGCCAGTAGTGAGGGCAGGGGAGGCGAGACCCAGTACTTC
>TRBD1|TRBV6-4|TRBJ2-7|-
CASIRTGSSYEQYF
TGTGCCAGCATCCGGACAGGGAGCTCCTACGAGCAGTACTTC
>-|TRBV12-3/TRBV12-4|TRBJ1-2|-
CASRSPEGGYTF
TGTGCCAGCAGATCCCCGGAGGGTGGCTACACCTTC
>TRBD2|TRBV13|TRBJ2-7|-
CASRKGRGYEQYF
TGTGCCAGCAGGAAGGGGAGGGGCTACGAGCAGTACTTC
>-|TRBV18|TRBJ2-4|-
CASSPVAGLLHNEQYF
TGTGCCAGCTCACCGGTAGCCGGCCTCCTACACAATGAGCAGTACTTC
>TRBD2|TRBV7-8|TRBJ2-3|few
CASSPLSSGSFSDTQYF
TGTGCCAGCAGCCCCCTGTCTAGCGGGAGTTTTTCAGATACGCAGTATTTT
>-|TRBV6-5|TRBJ2-3|-
CASSSLGQAGTDTQYF
TGTGCCAGCAGCTCCCTGGGGCAGGCGGGCACAGATACGCAGTATTTT
>-|TRBV27|TRBJ2-5|-
CASKQDSTYQETQYF
TGTGCCAGCAAACAGGACTCGACGTACCAAGAGACCCAGTACTTC
>-|TRBV24-1|TRBJ1-2|-
CATSDRTGSDYGYTF
TGTGCCACCAGTGACCGTACAGGGTCCGACTATGGCTACACCTTC
>TRBD2|TRBV7-9|TRBJ2-3|few
CASSGRAREGLTDTQYF
TGTGCCAGCAGCGGAAGGGCACGGGAGGGCCTGACAGATACGCAGTATTTT